What follows are 9 T cell receptor beta chains derived from one specimen sequenced in a study of blood T cell repertoires in COVID-19. Generated by immunoSEQ multiplex PCR, the TCRdb table keeps only in-frame clones and is missing some. The table has approximately 160,000 clones, around 84% seen once. The sequencing sample was made of peripheral blood. All receptors come from a man aged 45-60 years with active or convalescent COVID-19.

V usage is TRBV2 and J usage is TRBJ2-1; D may be TRBD1 (6 bases). Trimming left V 8 bases short and J 3 bases short, with 14 bases between. Looked up from germline, CDR1 is SNHLY and CDR2 is FYNNEI. The CDR3 contains 14 residues. CDR3 sequence: CASGGRGSYNEQFF. The CDR3 nucleotides are TGTGCCAGCGGAGGAAGGGGGAGCTACAATGAGCAGTTCTTC. Together with reference TRBV2 and TRBJ2-1, the CDR3 gives the full variable domain: EPEVTQTPSHQVTQMGQEVILRCVPISNHLYFYWYRQILGQKVEFLVSFYNNEISEKSEIFDDQFSVERPDGSNFTLKIRSTKLEDSAMYFCASGGRGSYNEQFFGPGTRLTVL.

This chain joins TRBV5-4 and TRBJ2-7, with 8 bases matching TRBD2. Germline CDR1 is SGHNT and CDR2 is YYREEE (reference sequence). The length of the CDR3 is 16 residues. V trimming: 0 bases; J trimming: 0 bases; junction bases outside the gene matches: 5. The CDR3 DNA sequence: TGTGCCAGCAGCTTGGATTTGCGGGGGGCCTCCTACGAGCAGTACTTC. As protein: CASSLDLRGASYEQYF.

The chain recombines TRBV6-5 with TRBJ2-3; possibly TRBD2 for D (5 bases). CDR3 length equals 14 residues. Germline lookup yields CDR1 MNHEY and CDR2 SVGAGI. Trimming took off 4 bases at V and 4 bases at J, with 12 bases between the two ends. In DNA form, the CDR3 reads TGTGCCAGCAGTTTCCGGCGGGTCGCAGATACGCAGTATTTT. Protein: CASSFRRVADTQYF.

This sequence joins TRBV2 and TRBJ1-6; maybe TRBD1 (6 bases). CDR3 length: 15 amino acids. The V gene lost 1 base and the J gene lost 9 bases, with 13 bases spanning the gap. Per germline, CDR1 SNHLY and CDR2 FYNNEI. This CDR3 reads CASSEVYGGGSPLHF. CDR3 nucleotide sequence: TGTGCCAGCAGTGAAGTATATGGGGGCGGTTCACCCCTCCACTTT.

This rearrangement joins TRBV29-1 to TRBJ1-5; D gene ambiguous. Trimming cost V 6 bases and J 2 bases, with 8 bases left between them. Germline V lookup: CDR1 SQVTM, CDR2 ANQGSEA. The CDR3 contains 12 residues. The CDR3 is CSVSSGNQPQHF. The CDR3 DNA follows: TGCAGCGTCAGTTCCGGCAATCAGCCCCAGCATTTT.

The genes are TRBV30 and TRBJ1-1, with D uncertain. CDR1 GTSNPN and CDR2 SVGIG come from the germline V gene (reference sequence). The length of the CDR3 is 11 residues. Trimming pared 5 bases from V and 6 bases from J, leaving 10 bases between. This CDR3 reads CAWGGRAEAFF. CDR3 DNA: TGTGCCTGGGGTGGTCGCGCTGAAGCTTTCTTT.

The chain has TRBV4-3 and TRBJ1-2; 9 bases map to TRBD1. Losses at the gene ends were 2 bases for V and 4 bases for J; bases not matched to a gene: 2. The CDR3 contains 14 residues. In germline, CDR1 is LGHNA, CDR2 YSLEER. The CDR3 region is CASSQRGQGYGYTF. The CDR3 DNA follows: TGCGCCAGCAGCCAAAGGGGACAGGGCTATGGCTACACCTTC.

The chain joins TRBV20-1 to TRBJ1-3; the D gene is possibly TRBD1 (6 bases). The V gene's germline CDR1 is DFQATT and CDR2 SNEGSKA (reference sequence). The V end lost 5 bases, the J end lost 4 bases, and 6 bases lay between the germline ends. The CDR3 extends over 11 amino acids. The CDR3 protein is CSADRGNTIYF. DNA of the CDR3: TGCAGTGCTGACAGGGGAAACACCATATATTTT.

The chain is built from TRBV5-6 and TRBJ1-2; D call uncertain. The CDR3 loop spans 11 amino acids. CDR1 and CDR2 (germline): SGHDT, YYEEEE. V dropped 2 bases and J dropped 7 bases, with 6 bases sitting between them. The CDR3, as DNA: TGTGCCAGCAGCTTTGGCTCTGGCTACACCTTC. Amino acids: CASSFGSGYTF. The full variable domain, completed using reference TRBV5-6 and TRBJ1-2, is DAGVTQSPTHLIKTRGQQVTLRCSPKSGHDTVSWYQQALGQGPQFIFQYYEEEERQRGNFPDRFSGHQFPNYSSELNVNALLLGDSALYLCASSFGSGYTFGSGTRLTVV.